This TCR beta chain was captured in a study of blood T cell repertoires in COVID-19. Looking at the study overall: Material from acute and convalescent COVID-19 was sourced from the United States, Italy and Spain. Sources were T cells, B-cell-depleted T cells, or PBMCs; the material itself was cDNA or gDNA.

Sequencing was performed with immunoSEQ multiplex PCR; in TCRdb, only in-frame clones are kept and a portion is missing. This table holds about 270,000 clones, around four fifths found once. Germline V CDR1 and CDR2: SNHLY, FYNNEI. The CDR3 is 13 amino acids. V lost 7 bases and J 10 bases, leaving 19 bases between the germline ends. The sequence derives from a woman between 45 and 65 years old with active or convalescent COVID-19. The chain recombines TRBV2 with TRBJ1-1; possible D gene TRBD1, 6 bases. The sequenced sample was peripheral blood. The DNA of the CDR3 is TGTGCCAGCACCGGGACATCCGGGGTTGTAGCTTTCTTT. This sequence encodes CASTGTSGVVAFF.